The 8 T cell receptor beta chains given below trace back to one sample, sequenced in a study of T cell repertoires in cytomegalovirus infection. TCRdb ran MiXCR on the reads and lists one entry per CDR3 protein. The data hold 400,000 or so distinct CDR3 sequences, with approximately 30% observed a single time. The sequenced material came from PBMCs. These receptor sequences come from a human donor in good health (CMV status not recorded). Some clones in this sample may be carry-over from other donors' samples.

The chain carries TRBV6-2 or TRBV6-3 and TRBJ2-1; D is unclear. This CDR3 spans 17 amino acids. Germline V gene sequence: CDR1 MNHEY, CDR2 SVGEGT. Trimming cost V 7 bases and J 2 bases, with 21 bases left between them. CDR3 loop: CASTNPPPGAPYNEQFF. The CDR3 DNA follows: TGTGCCAGCACCAACCCCCCCCCCGGAGCCCCCTACAATGAGCAGTTCTTC.

The chain couples TRBV12-3 or TRBV12-4 to TRBJ2-1; possibly TRBD1 for D (5 bases). Between the trimmed V and J ends, which lost 4 bases and 6 bases, there was a span of 10 bases. This CDR3 contains 13 residues. This chain's CDR3 is CASSSGFRNEQFF. The CDR3 region has the DNA TGTGCCAGCAGTTCAGGGTTCCGCAATGAGCAGTTCTTC.

This chain connects TRBV12-3 or TRBV12-4 to TRBJ1-2, with D hard to call. Trimming left V 1 base short and J 7 bases short, with 10 bases between. The CDR3 contains 13 residues. The CDR3 DNA is TGTGCCAGCAGTTTAGTTCAGAACGGTGGCTACACCTTC. As protein: CASSLVQNGGYTF.

Ten or more counts support this clonotype. The V and J genes are TRBV7-6 and TRBJ1-5; the D gene is possibly TRBD1 (5 bases). This CDR3 spans 13 amino acids. V gave up 1 base and J gave up 7 bases, with 8 bases separating them. Germline-derived CDR1 and CDR2 are SGHVS and FNYEAQ. In DNA form, the CDR3 reads TGTGCCAGCAGCTTAGGGGGCCCCCAGCCCCAGCATTTT. It translates to CASSLGGPQPQHF.

There are many counts of this clonotype. The rearrangement uses TRBV7-6 and TRBJ2-3; TRBD2 agrees at 9 bases. The germline V gene has CDR1 SGHVS and CDR2 FNYEAQ. The CDR3 sequence is 14 residues long. The V gene end was trimmed by 9 bases and the J gene end by 4 bases; junction bases not matched to a gene: 8. The CDR3 protein is CASRRGGEADTQYF. The CDR3 DNA reads as TGTGCCAGTCGGCGGGGGGGCGAGGCAGATACGCAGTATTTT.

The chain combines TRBV5-4 with TRBJ2-7, with D tentatively TRBD2 (6 bases). This CDR3 is 14 amino acids long. Between the trimmed V and J ends, which lost 4 bases and 1 base, there was a span of 12 bases. Germline-derived CDR1 and CDR2 are SGHNT and YYREEE (reference sequence). Here the CDR3 reads CASSLMGGSYEQYF. CDR3 nucleotide sequence: TGTGCCAGCAGCCTAATGGGAGGATCCTACGAGCAGTACTTC.

This clonotype was counted at least ten times. The chain carries TRBV7-8 and TRBJ1-1, with D uncertain. Germline CDR1 SGHVS, CDR2 FQNEAQ. There are 14 residues in the CDR3. The V gene lost 2 bases and the J gene lost 1 base, with 8 bases spanning the gap. The CDR3 loop is CASSLRDWNTEAFF. CDR3 DNA sequence: TGTGCCAGCAGCTTACGGGATTGGAACACTGAAGCTTTCTTT.

This clonotype has only a few counts. The rearrangement joins TRBV19 to TRBJ1-5; D not certain. V lost 4 bases and J lost 0, with 10 bases in between. The CDR3 covers 15 residues. Germline V gives CDR1 LNHDA, CDR2 SQIVND (reference sequence). The CDR3 loop is CASSKTRYSNQPQHF. Here the CDR3 DNA reads TGTGCCAGTAGTAAGACCCGATATAGCAATCAGCCCCAGCATTTT. The full variable domain, in which reference TRBV19 and TRBJ1-5 provide the parts outside the CDR3, is DGGITQSPKYLFRKEGQNVTLSCEQNLNHDAMYWYRQDPGQGLRLIYYSQIVNDFQKGDIAEGYSVSREKKESFPLTVTSAQKNPTAFYLCASSKTRYSNQPQHFGDGTRLSIL.